This record looks at one TCR beta chain sequence and its context. What it recognizes is unknown. Autoimmune disease history or systemic immunosuppression disqualified patients. The data stem from a study of OX40 agonist ivuxolimab in advanced cancers. General observations from the study: Expanded peripheral T-cell antigen specificity went undetermined.

Germline-derived CDR1 and CDR2 are SGHAT and FQNNGV. The CDR3 is made up of 15 amino acids. Trimming left V 1 base short and J 0 bases short, with 7 bases between. Measured with immunoSEQ multiplex PCR; TCRdb has only the in-frame clones, and not every one. The sample lists about 100,000 clones; more than 85% were seen once. This receptor was taken from an adult with an advanced solid tumor such as melanoma, head and neck, liver or kidney cancer. The V call is TRBV11-2, the J call TRBJ1-3; D not resolved. The sequences come from CD4+ or CD8+ T cells sorted from blood, collected in a trial of the OX40 agonist ivuxolimab. CDR3 coding DNA: TGTGCCAGCAGCTTAGTACCAGTCTCTGGAAACACCATATATTTT. Amino acids: CASSLVPVSGNTIYF.